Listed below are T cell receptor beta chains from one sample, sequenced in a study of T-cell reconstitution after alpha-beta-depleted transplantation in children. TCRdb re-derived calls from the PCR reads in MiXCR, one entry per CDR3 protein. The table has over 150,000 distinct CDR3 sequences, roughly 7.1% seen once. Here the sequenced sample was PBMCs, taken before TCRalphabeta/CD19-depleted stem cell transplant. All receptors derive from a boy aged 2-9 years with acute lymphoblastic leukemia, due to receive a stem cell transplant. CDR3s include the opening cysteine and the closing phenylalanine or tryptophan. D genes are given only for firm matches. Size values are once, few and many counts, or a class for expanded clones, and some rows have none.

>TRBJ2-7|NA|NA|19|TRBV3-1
CASCLSRGLTPGSSYEQYF
TGTGCCAGCTGTTTGTCCCGGGGACTCACCCCGGGGAGCTCCTACGAGCAGTACTTC
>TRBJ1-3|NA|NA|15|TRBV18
CASSLEQAAGNTIYF
TGTGCCAGCTCACTTGAACAGGCGGCTGGAAACACCATATATTTT
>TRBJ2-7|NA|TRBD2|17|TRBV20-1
CCATTITSGGSSYEQYF
TGCTGCGCTACAACAATAACTAGCGGGGGGTCCTCGTACGAGCAGTACTTC
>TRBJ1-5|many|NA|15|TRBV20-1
CSASGAGVGGQPQHF
TGCAGTGCTAGCGGGGCAGGGGTTGGCGGTCAGCCCCAGCATTTT
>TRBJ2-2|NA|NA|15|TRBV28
CASSAQPDSTGELFF
TGTGCCAGCAGTGCACAACCGGACAGTACCGGGGAGCTGTTTTTT
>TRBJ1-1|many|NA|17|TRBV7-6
CASSPDEVGGRNTEAFF
TGTGCCAGCAGCCCTGACGAGGTCGGGGGGAGGAACACTGAAGCTTTCTTT
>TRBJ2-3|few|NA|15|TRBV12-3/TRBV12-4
CASSLRSRKTDTQYF
TGTGCCAGCAGTTTGAGGTCTAGGAAAACAGATACGCAGTATTTT
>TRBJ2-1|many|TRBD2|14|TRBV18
CAGRTSGGPQEQFF
TGTGCCGGAAGAACTAGCGGGGGCCCACAGGAGCAGTTCTTC
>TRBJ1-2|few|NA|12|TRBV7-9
CASSESGYGYTF
TGTGCCAGCAGCGAAAGCGGCTATGGCTACACCTTC
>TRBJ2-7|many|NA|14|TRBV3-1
CASSPWDSSYEQYF
TGTGCCAGCAGCCCCTGGGACTCCTCCTACGAGCAGTACTTC
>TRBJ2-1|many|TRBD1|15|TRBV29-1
CSVESGQGIGNEQFF
TGCAGCGTTGAATCGGGACAGGGAATTGGTAATGAGCAGTTCTTC
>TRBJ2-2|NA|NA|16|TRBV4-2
CASSGDKTGYTGELFF
TGTGCCAGCAGCGGGGATAAAACAGGGTACACCGGGGAGCTGTTTTTT
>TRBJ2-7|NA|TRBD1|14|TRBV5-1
CASSSGTGAYEQYF
TGCGCCAGCAGCTCCGGGACAGGGGCCTACGAGCAGTACTTC
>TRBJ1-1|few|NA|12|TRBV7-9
CASSPPGWVAFF
TGTGCCAGCAGTCCTCCTGGGTGGGTGGCTTTCTTT
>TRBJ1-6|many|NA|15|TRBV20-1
CSARYHGTPNEPLHF
TGCAGTGCTAGGTACCACGGGACACCTAATGAACCCCTCCACTTT
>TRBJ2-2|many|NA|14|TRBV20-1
CSARPLLNTGELFF
TGCAGTGCTAGGCCTCTCCTTAACACCGGGGAGCTGTTTTTT
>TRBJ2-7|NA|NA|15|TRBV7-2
CASSYLAGRSYEQYF
TGTGCCAGCAGCTATCTGGCGGGCAGGTCCTACGAGCAGTACTTC
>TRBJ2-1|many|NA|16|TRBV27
CASSLSTVPIYNEQFF
TGTGCCAGCAGTTTATCCACAGTTCCCATCTACAATGAGCAGTTCTTC
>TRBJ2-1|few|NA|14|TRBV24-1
CATSDHGGLDEQFF
TGTGCCACCAGTGACCATGGCGGGTTGGATGAGCAGTTCTTC
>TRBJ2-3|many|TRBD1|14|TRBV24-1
CATAGTGIADTQYF
TGTGCCACCGCCGGGACAGGGATCGCAGATACGCAGTATTTT
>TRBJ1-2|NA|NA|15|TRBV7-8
CASSLREVSNAGYTF
TGTGCCAGCAGCTTACGGGAGGTGTCGAATGCTGGCTACACCTTC
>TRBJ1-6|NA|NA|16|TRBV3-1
CASSQGRTAYNSPLHF
TGTGCCAGCAGCCAAGGAAGAACAGCCTATAATTCACCCCTCCACTTT